A selection of T cell receptor beta chains follows, all from one sample in a study of control samples from healthy donors and cancer patients. TCRdb keeps only in-frame clones here, not all; method: immunoSEQ multiplex PCR. The table has roughly 180,000 clones, around 95% seen once. The source material was blood. The receptor set was obtained from an older woman in good health. The CDR3 runs from the conserved cysteine through the conserved F or W. Each record gives: V gene, J gene, clone size, D gene, CDR3 protein, CDR3 DNA. The D gene is left open where the match is weak. Clone size is given for some rows only: seen once, a few or many times, or a class if the clone is expanded.

TRBV6-2/TRBV6-3	TRBJ2-5	-	-	CASSPFPPEETQYF	TGTGCCAGCAGCCCCTTCCCTCCTGAGGAGACCCAGTACTTC
TRBV5-1	TRBJ2-2	-	TRBD1	CASSLEQGSTGELFF	TGCGCCAGCAGCTTGGAACAGGGGTCAACCGGGGAGCTGTTTTTT
TRBV5-1	TRBJ1-4	-	TRBD1	CASTSTGGRDEKLFF	TGCGCCAGCACCTCGACAGGGGGCAGGGATGAAAAACTGTTTTTT
TRBV12-3/TRBV12-4	TRBJ1-2	-	TRBD1	CASSRDRVDGYTF	TGTGCCAGCAGTCGGGACAGGGTGGACGGCTACACCTTC
TRBV7-9	TRBJ1-2	-	-	CASSLVNYGYTF	TGTGCCAGCAGCTTAGTTAACTATGGCTACACCTTC
TRBV7-9	TRBJ1-5	-	TRBD1	CASSLGTGVNQPQHF	TGTGCCAGCAGCTTAGGGACAGGGGTCAATCAGCCCCAGCATTTT
TRBV19	TRBJ2-2	-	TRBD2	CASSTGLATGELFF	TGTGCCAGTAGCACGGGACTAGCCACCGGGGAGCTGTTTTTT
TRBV11-2	TRBJ2-2	-	-	CASSLGTTPGELFF	TGTGCCAGCAGCCTCGGGACGACGCCCGGGGAGCTGTTTTTT
TRBV12-5	TRBJ1-2	-	-	CASGLVMTTYGYTF	TGTGCTAGTGGTTTGGTAATGACAACCTATGGCTACACCTTC
TRBV30	TRBJ1-5	-	-	CAWSPGTAQPQHF	TGTGCCTGGAGCCCGGGTACAGCGCAGCCCCAGCATTTT
TRBV10-1	TRBJ2-3	-	TRBD1	CASSPGQGQQYF	TGCGCCAGCAGTCCTGGACAGGGGCAGCAGTATTTT
TRBV19	TRBJ1-2	-	-	CASSRQQNSYGYTF	TGTGCCAGTAGTAGGCAGCAAAATTCCTATGGCTACACCTTC
TRBV6-5	TRBJ1-1	-	-	CASSYAGVGTEAFF	TGTGCCAGCAGTTACGCAGGGGTAGGCACTGAAGCTTTCTTT
TRBV5-1	TRBJ1-1	-	-	CASSLTARDPRTEAFF	TGCGCCAGCAGCTTGACCGCACGGGACCCTCGGACTGAAGCTTTCTTT
TRBV19	TRBJ1-4	-	-	CASTAAGAYEKLFF	TGTGCCAGTACCGCTGCAGGGGCTTATGAAAAACTGTTTTTT
TRBV11-2	TRBJ2-7	-	TRBD1	CASSLDFGTGPYEQYF	TGTGCCAGCAGCTTAGATTTCGGGACAGGTCCCTACGAGCAGTACTTC
TRBV7-3	TRBJ2-1	once	TRBD1	CASSQGQGAHNEQFF	TGTGCCAGCAGCCAGGGACAGGGGGCGCACAATGAGCAGTTCTTC
TRBV5-5	TRBJ1-3	-	-	CASSLDTYSGNTIYF	TGTGCCAGCAGCTTGGATACTTACTCTGGAAACACCATATATTTT
TRBV7-2	TRBJ2-7	-	-	CASSDYLTNEQYF	TGTGCCAGCAGCGATTACCTTACCAACGAGCAGTACTTC
TRBV10-3	TRBJ1-2	-	TRBD1	CAISPGGSNYGYTF	TGTGCCATCAGTCCAGGGGGATCTAACTATGGCTACACCTTC
TRBV14	TRBJ1-4	-	-	CASSQDRVVGNEKLFF	TGTGCCAGCAGCCAAGACCGGGTGGTTGGTAATGAAAAACTGTTTTTT
TRBV7-7	TRBJ2-5	-	-	CASSSAGGHSGTQYF	TGTGCTAGCAGCTCTGCTGGGGGCCACAGCGGGACCCAGTACTTC
TRBV6-1	TRBJ2-7	-	-	CASSDPRADSSYEQYF	TGTGCCAGCAGTGACCCCCGCGCGGACAGCTCCTACGAGCAGTACTTC
TRBV9	TRBJ2-5	-	-	CASSVVVGGQETQYF	TGTGCCAGCAGCGTAGTGGTTGGGGGGCAGGAGACCCAGTACTTC
TRBV5-1	TRBJ2-3	-	TRBD2	CASSRGLAGGPSGTDTQYF	TGCGCCAGCAGCAGGGGACTAGCGGGGGGGCCTTCTGGCACAGATACGCAGTATTTT
TRBV7-6	TRBJ2-6	-	-	CASSLNRDSGANVLTF	TGTGCCAGCAGCTTAAACAGGGACTCTGGGGCCAACGTCCTGACTTTC
TRBV18	TRBJ2-2	-	-	CASSPFTTGNTGELFF	TGTGCCAGCTCACCCTTCACAACAGGGAACACCGGGGAGCTGTTTTTT
TRBV5-1	TRBJ1-6	-	-	CASSLASREPLHF	TGCGCCAGCAGCTTGGCCAGTAGGGAACCCCTCCACTTT
TRBV30	TRBJ2-3	-	-	CALGDGTDTQYF	TGTGCCTTGGGGGACGGCACAGATACGCAGTATTTT
TRBV4-3	TRBJ1-4	-	-	CASSQKSPGANEKLFF	TGCGCCAGCAGCCAGAAGTCTCCAGGAGCTAATGAAAAACTGTTTTTT
TRBV5-1	TRBJ1-1	-	TRBD1	CASSLTGQEDTEAFF	TGCGCCAGCAGCTTGACGGGACAGGAGGACACTGAAGCTTTCTTT
TRBV19	TRBJ2-7	-	TRBD2	CASSPPRPGGGYEQYF	TGTGCCAGTAGTCCCCCCCGACCGGGAGGGGGATACGAGCAGTACTTC
TRBV5-1	TRBJ2-7	-	TRBD2	CASSRGGGSSYEQYF	TGCGCCAGCAGCCGGGGCGGCGGGAGCTCCTACGAGCAGTACTTC
TRBV7-9	TRBJ1-5	-	TRBD1	CASSSTGGNQPQHF	TGTGCCAGCAGTTCCACAGGGGGCAATCAGCCCCAGCATTTT
TRBV10-3	TRBJ2-3	-	TRBD1	CAISAGQGGPDTQYF	TGTGCCATCAGTGCGGGACAGGGGGGTCCAGATACGCAGTATTTT
TRBV27	TRBJ1-6	-	-	CASSLVLKGRANSPLHF	TGTGCCAGCAGTTTGGTTCTAAAGGGTCGAGCTAATTCACCCCTCCACTTT
TRBV5-1	TRBJ1-6	-	-	CASSSKNDSPLHF	TGCGCCAGCAGCTCCAAGAATGATTCACCCCTCCACTTT
TRBV27	TRBJ1-4	-	-	CASRERAGYEKLFF	TGTGCCAGCAGGGAAAGGGCAGGGTATGAAAAACTGTTTTTT
TRBV6-6	TRBJ1-1	-	TRBD1	CASSYSGGQGLLVAFF	TGTGCCAGCAGTTACTCGGGGGGACAGGGGTTGTTGGTAGCTTTCTTT
TRBV6-5	TRBJ1-1	-	TRBD1	CASSSQGDTEAFF	TGTGCCAGCAGTTCCCAGGGGGACACTGAAGCTTTCTTT
TRBV5-1	TRBJ1-4	-	TRBD1	CASSLAGTGNEKLFF	TGCGCCAGCAGCTTGGCCGGGACAGGGAATGAAAAACTGTTTTTT
TRBV19	TRBJ1-1	-	TRBD1	CASSSTGAANTEAFF	TGTGCCAGTAGTTCGACAGGGGCGGCGAACACTGAAGCTTTCTTT